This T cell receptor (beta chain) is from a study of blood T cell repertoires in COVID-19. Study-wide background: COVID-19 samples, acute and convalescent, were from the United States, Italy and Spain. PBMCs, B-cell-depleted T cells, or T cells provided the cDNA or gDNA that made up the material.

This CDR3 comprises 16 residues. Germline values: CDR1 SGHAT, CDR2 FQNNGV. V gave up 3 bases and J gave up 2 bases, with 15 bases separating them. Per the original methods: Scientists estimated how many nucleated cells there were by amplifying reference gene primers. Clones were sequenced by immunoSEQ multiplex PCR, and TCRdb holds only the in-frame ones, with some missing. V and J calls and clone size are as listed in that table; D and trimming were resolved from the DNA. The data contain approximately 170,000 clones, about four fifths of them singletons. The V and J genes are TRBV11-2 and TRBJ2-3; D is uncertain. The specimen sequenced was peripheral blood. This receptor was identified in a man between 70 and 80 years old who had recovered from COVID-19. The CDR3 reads CASSFDLSRYTDTQYF. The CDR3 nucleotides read TGTGCCAGCAGCTTCGATCTATCGAGATACACAGATACGCAGTATTTT.